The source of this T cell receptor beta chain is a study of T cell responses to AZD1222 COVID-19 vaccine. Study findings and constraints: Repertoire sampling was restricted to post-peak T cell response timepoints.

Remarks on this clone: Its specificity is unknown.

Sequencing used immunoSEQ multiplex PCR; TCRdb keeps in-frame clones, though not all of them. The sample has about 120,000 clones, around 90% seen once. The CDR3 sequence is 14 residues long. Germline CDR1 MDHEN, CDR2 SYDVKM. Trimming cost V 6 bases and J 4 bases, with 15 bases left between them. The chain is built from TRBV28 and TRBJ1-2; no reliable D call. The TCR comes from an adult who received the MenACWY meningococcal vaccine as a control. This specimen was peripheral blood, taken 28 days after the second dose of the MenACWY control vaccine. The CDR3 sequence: CASRPRQAVYGYTF. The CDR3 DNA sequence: TGTGCCAGCAGACCCCGCCAGGCTGTCTATGGCTACACCTTC.